Given below is one T cell receptor (beta chain) in context. Antigen specificity is unknown. This record belongs to a study of cytomegalovirus exposure and HLA in healthy donors. Study results and limitations: Segments of the TCR beta V type were, in most cases, productive about 90% or about 30% of the time in an earlier analysis.

Germline V gene lookup returns CDR1 SQVTM and CDR2 ANQGSEA. CDR3 size: 13 residues. V shed 7 bases, J shed 6 bases, and the junction held 9 bases outside the gene matches. The primer mix had 60 Vbeta and 13 Jbeta primers. Per the authors' pipeline: Later work found around 80 million unique TCR beta chains, with roughly 11 million shared. The method was immunoSEQ multiplex PCR; TCRdb's version includes in-frame clones alone and lacks a portion of them. The D gene and trimming were derived from the DNA, and the V and J assignments and clone size from that table. The table lists about 150,000 clones, roughly 78% of them singletons. Donors were nominally healthy when sampled, though unrecorded immune exposures were likely.

Specimen: PBMCs. V gene TRBV29-1 combines with J gene TRBJ2-1; 7 bases map to TRBD2. The receptor's source is a man aged 50-60 years in good health and CMV-seropositive. The CDR3 loop reads CSATSDPFNEQFF. The CDR3 DNA follows: TGCAGCGCTACTAGCGATCCATTCAATGAGCAGTTCTTC.